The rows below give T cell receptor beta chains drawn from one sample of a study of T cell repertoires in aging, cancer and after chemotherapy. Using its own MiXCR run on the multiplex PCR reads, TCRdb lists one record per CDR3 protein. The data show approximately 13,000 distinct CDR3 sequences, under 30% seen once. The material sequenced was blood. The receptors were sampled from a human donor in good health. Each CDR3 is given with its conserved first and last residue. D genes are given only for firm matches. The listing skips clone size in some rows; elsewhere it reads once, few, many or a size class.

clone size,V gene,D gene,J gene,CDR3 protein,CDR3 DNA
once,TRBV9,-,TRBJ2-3,CASSAETRAQYF,TGTGCCAGCAGCGCCGAAACGAGGGCGCAGTATTTT
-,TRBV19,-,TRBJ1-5,CASSFLDGSQPQHF,TGTGCCAGTAGTTTTTTGGACGGGTCCCAGCCCCAGCATTTT
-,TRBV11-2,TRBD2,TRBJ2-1,CASSLEVASGGYNEQFF,TGTGCCAGCAGCTTAGAAGTGGCTAGCGGGGGTTACAATGAGCAGTTCTTC
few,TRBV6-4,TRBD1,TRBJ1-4,CASSESAGGEKLFF,TGTGCCAGCAGTGAATCCGCAGGGGGAGAAAAACTGTTTTTT
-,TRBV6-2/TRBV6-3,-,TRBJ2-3,CASRQTGSDTQYF,TGTGCCAGCAGACAAACAGGGTCAGATACGCAGTATTTT
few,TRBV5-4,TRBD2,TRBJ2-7,CASSFYGAGAYEQYF,TGTGCCAGCAGCTTTTACGGGGCGGGGGCCTACGAGCAGTACTTC
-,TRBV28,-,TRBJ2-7,CAITKGLGYEQYF,TGTGCCATCACCAAGGGTTTGGGGTACGAGCAGTACTTC
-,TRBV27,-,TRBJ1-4,CASSLEVGASCWAIATNEKLFF,TGTGCCAGCAGTTTAGAGGTAGGAGCGTCCTGTTGGGCGATAGCAACTAATGAAAAACTGTTTTTT
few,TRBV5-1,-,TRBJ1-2,CASSFQGIDYGYTF,TGCGCCAGCAGCTTTCAGGGGATTGACTATGGCTACACCTTC
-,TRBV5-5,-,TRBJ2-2,CASSLTTGSPNTGELFF,TGTGCCAGCAGCTTGACTACGGGATCCCCGAACACCGGGGAGCTGTTTTTT
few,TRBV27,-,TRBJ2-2,CASSSGTWDTGELFF,TGTGCCAGCAGTTCTGGGACCTGGGACACCGGGGAGCTGTTTTTT
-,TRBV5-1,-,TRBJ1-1,CASSFRGTEAFF,TGCGCCAGCAGCTTTCGAGGCACTGAAGCTTTCTTT